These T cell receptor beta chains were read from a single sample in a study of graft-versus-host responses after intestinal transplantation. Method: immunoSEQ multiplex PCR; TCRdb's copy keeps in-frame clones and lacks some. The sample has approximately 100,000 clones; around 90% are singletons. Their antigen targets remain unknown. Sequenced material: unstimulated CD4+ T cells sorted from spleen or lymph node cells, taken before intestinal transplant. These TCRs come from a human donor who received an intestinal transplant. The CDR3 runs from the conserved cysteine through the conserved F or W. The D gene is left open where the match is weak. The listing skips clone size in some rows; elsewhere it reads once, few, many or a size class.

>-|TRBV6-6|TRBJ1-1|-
TGTGCCAGCACCCAGGGGAACACTGAAGCTTTCTTT
CASTQGNTEAFF
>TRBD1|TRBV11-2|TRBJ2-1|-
TGTGCCAGCGGGCGAGGGGGCAACCAAGCCGTCAACAATGAGCAGTTCTTC
CASGRGGNQAVNNEQFF
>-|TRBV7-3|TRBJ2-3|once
TGTGCCAGCAGCAGCCTGGCCGGGACAAAAAGCACAGATACGCAGTATTTT
CASSSLAGTKSTDTQYF
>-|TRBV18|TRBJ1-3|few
TGTGCCAGCTCACCAGGGAGGGCTGGAAACACCATATATTTT
CASSPGRAGNTIYF
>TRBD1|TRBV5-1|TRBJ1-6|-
TGCGCCAGCAGCTCCACCGGGACAGGGGTCGGCTCACCCCTCCACTTT
CASSSTGTGVGSPLHF
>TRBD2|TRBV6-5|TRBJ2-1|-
TGTGCCAGCAGTGGGCTAGCGGGGGGGTCCAATGAGCAGTTCTTC
CASSGLAGGSNEQFF
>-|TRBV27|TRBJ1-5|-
TGTGCCAGCAGTTTTATGAGCAATCAGCCCCAGCATTTT
CASSFMSNQPQHF
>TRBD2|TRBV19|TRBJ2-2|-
TGTGCCAGTAGGTTGACCCCGGGGGGTTCGGGCACCGGGGAGCTGTTTTTT
CASRLTPGGSGTGELFF
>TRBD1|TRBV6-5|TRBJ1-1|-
TGTGCCAGCAGCCCCCACCGGGACAGGTACACTGAAGCTTTCTTT
CASSPHRDRYTEAFF
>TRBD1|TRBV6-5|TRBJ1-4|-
TGTGCCAGCAGTCGCGAACAGGGGACTAATGAAAAACTGTTTTTT
CASSREQGTNEKLFF
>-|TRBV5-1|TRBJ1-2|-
TGCGCCAGCAGCCCGGGGGGGGGTTCCTTCTATGGCTACACCTTC
CASSPGGGSFYGYTF
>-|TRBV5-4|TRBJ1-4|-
TGTGCCAGCAGCCTCCGCGGGGGGCGTGAAAAACTGTTTTTT
CASSLRGGREKLFF
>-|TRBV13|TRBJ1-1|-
TGTGCCAGCAGCCTAAGGACAACGATGGGGACTGAAGCTTTCTTT
CASSLRTTMGTEAFF